The 6 T cell receptor beta chains listed next were all sequenced from one sample in a study of T cells in Graves' hyperthyroidism and ophthalmopathy. RNA transcripts gave rise to amplified TCR beta CDR3 regions. First-round RT-PCR with HTBI primers amplified the TCR CDR3 region. One entry per CDR3 protein results from TCRdb running MiXCR on the multiplex PCR reads. The sample gives 700,000 or so distinct CDR3 sequences, roughly 15% of which show up once; roughly 8% is in the top ten. The sample comprised blood. These receptors came from a man between 18 and 35 years old with Graves' hyperthyroidism.

This clonotype was observed at least ten times. The CDR3 nucleotides read TGTGCCAGCAGCCCAGGAGGGACTGCCAACGACAATGAGCAGTTCTTC. Translation gives CASSPGGTANDNEQFF. The V gene is TRBV11-2, the J gene TRBJ2-1, with a tentative D call TRBD2 (6 bases). The CDR3 covers 16 residues. Germline V lookup: CDR1 SGHAT, CDR2 FQNNGV. V lost 5 bases and J 5 bases, leaving 19 bases between the germline ends. Full variable domain (missing parts from reference TRBV11-2 and TRBJ2-1): EAGVAQSPRYKIIEKRQSVAFWCNPISGHATLYWYQQILGQGPKLLIQFQNNGVVDDSQLPKDRFSAERLKGVDSTLKIQPAKLEDSAVYLCASSPGGTANDNEQFFGPGTRLTVL.

This chain uses TRBV6-1 with TRBJ2-7; 7 bases map to TRBD1. Germline CDR1 is MNHNS and CDR2 is SASEGT. With 6 bases clipped from V and 5 bases from J, the junction kept 7 bases outside the gene matches. The CDR3 is 13 amino acids. In nucleotides, the CDR3 is TGTGCCAGCAGACCCGACAGGGTCAACGAGCAGTACTTC. Translating it yields CASRPDRVNEQYF.

The V and J genes are TRBV6-1 and TRBJ2-7; 7 bases map to TRBD2. Germline V CDR1 and CDR2: MNHNS, SASEGT. The CDR3 has 15 residues. V gave up 5 bases and J gave up 2 bases; unmatched junction bases: 9. CDR3 in amino acids: CASSPTSAGAYEQYF. CDR3 DNA: TGTGCCAGCAGTCCCACTAGCGCGGGTGCCTACGAGCAGTACTTC.

V is TRBV11-2 and J is TRBJ2-7; either TRBD1 or TRBD2 may supply D (5 bases each). V shed 6 bases and J shed 2 bases, with 14 bases lying between them. This CDR3 is built from 14 residues. Germline lookup yields CDR1 SGHAT and CDR2 FQNNGV. CDR3 in DNA: TGTGCCAGCAGGCAGAGGGGCAGCCCCTACGAGCAGTACTTC. Residues: CASRQRGSPYEQYF.

This clonotype occurred many times. CDR3: CASSFVWIYNEQFF. In DNA form, the CDR3 reads TGTGCCAGCAGCTTCGTTTGGATCTACAATGAGCAGTTCTTC. The gene calls are TRBV11-3 and TRBJ2-1, with D hard to call. This CDR3 is 14 amino acids long. Germline values: CDR1 SGHNT, CDR2 YENEEA. Trimming took off 3 bases at V and 3 bases at J, with 9 bases between the two ends.

V gene TRBV7-9 combines with J gene TRBJ2-4, with TRBD1 identical over 8 bases. CDR3 length equals 14 residues. The germline gives CDR1 SEHNR, CDR2 FQNEAQ (reference sequence). With V trimmed by 5 bases and J by 1 base, 1 base remained unmatched. Here the CDR3 reads CASSQGAAKNIQYF. The CDR3, as DNA: TGTGCCAGCAGCCAGGGGGCGGCCAAAAACATTCAGTACTTC.